This T cell receptor beta chain is drawn from a study of cytomegalovirus exposure and HLA in healthy donors. Study results and caveats: High sensitivity and specificity were reportedly achieved when the classifier diagnosed cytomegalovirus status. As confirmed in vitro, three CMV-associated chains were specific for CMV antigens.

There are a few counts of this clone. Its antigen is unknown. A multiplex PCR was run with 60 Vbeta primers and 13 Jbeta primers. Clones were read by immunoSEQ multiplex PCR, and TCRdb kept only the in-frame ones, dropping some. The sample has approximately 160,000 clones; approximately 85% are singletons. The clonotype originates from a girl aged 2 to 9 in good health and CMV-seropositive. Input material: PBMCs.

CDR3 nucleotides: TGTGCCAGTAGCCGGGACACCTATGGCTACACCTTC. Protein sequence: CASSRDTYGYTF. J is TRBJ1-2 and V is TRBV19, with a tentative D call TRBD1 (6 bases). CDR3 size: 12 residues. CDR1 and CDR2 from the germline V gene are LNHDA and SQIVND (reference sequence). V dropped 6 bases and J dropped 4 bases, with 9 bases sitting between them.